Presented here are 2 T cell receptor beta chains from one specimen sequenced in a study of T cell repertoires in cytomegalovirus infection. TCRdb independently ran MiXCR on the reads; one entry per CDR3 protein. The profile shows fewer than 200,000 distinct CDR3 sequences, 8.5% to 10% of them singletons. Material: PBMCs. These receptors all stem from a human donor in good health (CMV status not recorded). Some clones in this sample may be carry-over from other donors' samples.

The J gene is TRBJ1-1, the V gene TRBV18; no firm D call. Germline CDR1 and CDR2: KGHSH and LQKENI. This CDR3 is 14 amino acids long. The V end was cut by 8 bases, the J end by 4 bases, with 17 bases between. CDR3 in amino acids: CASRTLGLGTEAFF. CDR3 nucleotides: TGTGCCAGCCGTACACTAGGGTTAGGCACTGAAGCTTTCTTT.

This clonotype was recorded many times. This rearrangement joins TRBV5-1 to TRBJ2-1; no definite D call. The CDR3 sequence is 12 residues long. From germline, CDR1 is SGHRS and CDR2 YFSETQ. V gave up 4 bases and J gave up 10 bases, with 12 bases separating them. The CDR3 region has the DNA TGCGCCAGCAGCCCGCTCTCCGGGGAGCAGTTCTTC. It translates to CASSPLSGEQFF.